The clone carrying this TCR beta chain was seen more than once but under ten times. The sample is drawn from a study of blood T cells in healthy people across ages. V lost 3 bases to trimming and J lost 9 bases, with 19 bases between them. The CDR3 covers 14 residues. Germline CDR1 reads DFQATT; CDR2 reads SNEGSKA (reference sequence). Using a J-beta primer mix together with a sample-barcoded 5' primer, a second PCR was run for about 6 to 12 cycles. TCRdb used MiXCR to reprocess the 5' RACE reads, holding one entry per CDR3 protein. The sample holds about 570,000 distinct CDR3 sequences, 27% seen once.

The sequence came from a woman in her 70s in good health. The chain uses TRBV20-1 and TRBJ2-3; tentative D call: TRBD1 (6 bases). The sequencing input was blood. This CDR3 is CSARVPGARTTQYF. The CDR3 nucleotides read TGCAGTGCTAGGGTCCCAGGGGCGCGAACGACGCAGTATTTT.